This TCR beta chain derives from a study of HIV-infected patients and healthy controls. Findings and limits, study-wide: In HIV-infected patients, the apparent post-therapy Gini index recovery did not replicate in size-matched data. Untreated HIV+ repertoires had roughly threefold fewer distinct CDR3s and lower Shannon diversity than healthy controls. MAIT alpha-chain CDR3s were frequent in healthy controls, depleted in HIV+.

The CDR3 runs 13 residues. Trimming removed 3 bases at V and 3 bases at J, with 9 bases between. CDR1 is SGHVS and CDR2 is FQNEAQ in the germline V gene. This clonotype was counted a few times. Its specificity is not known. Whole blood was used without fractionation, so all unsorted peripheral T cells were included. cDNA was made from approximately 0.55 ug RNA using alpha and beta constant primers. Separate chain-specific third strand synthesis with multiplexing indices produced the alpha and beta libraries. All rearrangements within a chain used one primer pair; cDNA molecules carried barcodes. TCRdb re-analysed the 5' RACE reads in MiXCR, keeping a single row per CDR3 protein. The profile shows around 18,000 distinct CDR3 sequences, about 9.5% of them singletons.

The V call is TRBV7-8, the J call TRBJ2-7; possibly TRBD1 or TRBD2 for D (5 bases each). The receptor was derived from an adult in good health. The specimen sequenced was blood. The CDR3 here is CASSFRDGYEQYF. CDR3 nucleotides: TGTGCCAGCAGCTTCCGGGACGGCTACGAGCAGTACTTC.